Listed here are 15 T cell receptor beta chains from one sample, sequenced in a study of blood T cell repertoires in COVID-19 (dated by TCRdb to 2019 to 2021). Library preparation was by the immunoSEQ multiplex PCR assay. The source is immuneACCESS, and TCRdb retained only in-frame sequences with V and J called. Part of the clones is not carried over; for the studies checked, unresolved V genes explain less than half of this, and the remainder is unexplained. The sample table lists about 150,000 clones, over 75% of them with a count of one. 10% to 15% of the sample rests with the top ten. Sample: peripheral blood. The origin of the receptors is a man between 65 and 79 years old who had recovered from COVID-19.

In DNA form, the CDR3 reads TGCGCCAGCAGGGGACAGATGAACACTGAAGCTTTCTTT. As protein: CASRGQMNTEAFF. The chain uses TRBV10-2 and TRBJ1-1; the match to TRBD1 covers 7 bases. Trimming removed 6 bases from V and 0 bases from J; junction bases left unmatched: 1. CDR1 and CDR2 (germline): WSHSY, SAAADI. The CDR3 sequence is 13 residues long.

This chain joins TRBV3-1 (or the pseudogene TRBV3-2) and TRBJ1-2, with 9 bases lining up with TRBD1. The CDR3 runs to 17 residues. Trimming cost V 4 bases and J 4 bases; bases outside gene matches: 13. Germline V CDR1 and CDR2: LGHDT, YNNKEL (reference sequence). CDR3 sequence: CASSRPRTGVLGYGYTF. In nucleotides, the CDR3 is TGTGCCAGCAGCCGTCCGAGGACAGGGGTTTTGGGCTATGGCTACACCTTC.

The CDR3 loop reads CASSDPSDTGELFF. The CDR3 bases are TGTGCCAGCAGTGATCCTAGCGACACCGGGGAGCTGTTTTTT. This sequence joins TRBV6-4 and TRBJ2-2, with D maybe TRBD2 (6 bases). The CDR3 runs 14 residues. The germline CDR1 and CDR2 sequences are MRHNA and SNTAGT. Trimming stripped 3 bases from V and 3 bases from J, with 8 bases between.

This sequence joins TRBV9 and TRBJ2-5, with 10 positions matching TRBD1. This CDR3 region has 14 residues. Looked up from germline, CDR1 is SGDLS and CDR2 is YYNGEE. J was trimmed by 5 bases and V by 2 bases; bases with no gene match: 3. Here the CDR3 reads CASSVQTGGETQYF. The CDR3, as DNA: TGTGCCAGCAGCGTGCAGACAGGGGGCGAGACCCAGTACTTC.

The V call is TRBV18, the J call TRBJ2-2; no firm D call. The CDR3 contains 14 residues. Germline-derived CDR1 and CDR2 are KGHSH and LQKENI. The germline V and J ends were trimmed by 5 bases and 8 bases, with 15 bases remaining between them. The DNA of the CDR3 is TGTGCCAGCTCAATTAGCCGACTTTCTGGGGAGCTGTTTTTT. Residues: CASSISRLSGELFF.

The chain carries TRBV18 and TRBJ1-4, with 7 bases aligning to TRBD1. Per germline, CDR1 KGHSH and CDR2 LQKENI. V was clipped by 1 base and J by 6 bases; unmatched bases: 2. The CDR3 sequence is 14 residues long. In nucleotides, the CDR3 is TGTGCCAGCTCACCACTGGGGACAGATGAAAAACTGTTTTTT. Translated, it gives CASSPLGTDEKLFF.

The genes are TRBV30 and TRBJ2-1, with TRBD2 as a possible D gene (6 bases). The ends were cut back, 0 bases at V and 12 bases at J, with 15 bases in the middle. The V gene's germline CDR1 is GTSNPN and CDR2 SVGIG (reference sequence). The CDR3 contains 13 residues. CDR3 sequence reads: CAWSVGPLATQFF. In DNA, the CDR3 is TGTGCCTGGAGTGTAGGGCCCCTAGCGACGCAGTTCTTC.

This rearrangement joins TRBV11-2 to TRBJ2-5, with 11 nucleotides matching TRBD2. The CDR3 loop spans 15 amino acids. From germline, CDR1 is SGHAT and CDR2 FQNNGV. Germline trimming cut 3 bases from V and 0 bases from J; bases unmatched to any gene: 0. The CDR3 nucleotides are TGTGCCAGCAGCTTGGGACTAGCGGACCAAGAGACCCAGTACTTC. Translating gives CASSLGLADQETQYF.

The chain uses TRBV5-4 and TRBJ2-1; 9 bases map to TRBD2. The CDR3 sequence is 15 residues long. With V trimmed by 4 bases and J by 3 bases, 5 bases remained unmatched. Germline CDR1 reads SGHNT; CDR2 reads YYREEE (reference sequence). The CDR3 bases are TGTGCCAGCAGCGGCGGGGGGGACAGCTACAATGAGCAGTTCTTC. It codes for CASSGGGDSYNEQFF.

The chain combines TRBV18 with TRBJ2-7; 7 bases align to TRBD1. The junction had 6 bases not matched to a gene; V was cut back by 5 bases and J by 2 bases. CDR1 and CDR2 from the germline V gene are KGHSH and LQKENI. This CDR3 comprises 14 residues. CDR3 residues: CASSSPGQTYEQYF. The CDR3 bases are TGTGCCAGCTCATCGCCGGGACAGACCTACGAGCAGTACTTC. Together with reference TRBV18 and TRBJ2-7, the CDR3 gives the full variable domain: NAGVMQNPRHLVRRRGQEARLRCSPMKGHSHVYWYRQLPEEGLKFMVYLQKENIIDESGMPKERFSAEFPKEGPSILRIQQVVRGDSAAYFCASSSPGQTYEQYFGPGTRLTVT.

This clone is a singleton in its sample. The chain recombines TRBV6-5 with TRBJ2-7; 8 bases align to TRBD1. This CDR3 spans 15 amino acids. The trim removed 6 bases at V and 5 bases at J, leaving 12 bases unmatched. The V gene's germline CDR1 is MNHEY and CDR2 SVGAGI. CDR3 bases: TGTGCCAGCAGCCGTACCGGGACAGGTGGGAACGAGCAGTACTTC. Protein: CASSRTGTGGNEQYF.

The chain recombines TRBV4-2 with TRBJ2-2, with TRBD2 as a possible D gene (6 bases). Germline V gives CDR1 LGHNA, CDR2 YNFKEQ. The CDR3 contains 16 residues. Trimming took 3 bases from V and 0 from J, leaving 11 bases between them. The CDR3 DNA is TGTGCCAGCAGCCAGGCCGGGACTTCGAACACCGGGGAGCTGTTTTTT. The encoded protein is CASSQAGTSNTGELFF.

J is TRBJ2-1 and V is TRBV21-1; whether TRBD2, the table's D call, matches the DNA was not checked. TRBV21-1 is listed as a pseudogene. This CDR3 is 21 amino acids long. The CDR3 loop reads CASSVGCSGRTQLGSYNEQFF. The CDR3 region has the DNA TGTGCCAGCAGCGTGGGTTGTAGCGGGAGGACCCAATTAGGCTCCTACAATGAGCAGTTCTTC.

The gene calls are TRBV10-3 and TRBJ2-2; 7 bases agree with TRBD2. The CDR3 runs 14 residues. Germline trimming cut 10 bases from V and 3 bases from J; bases unmatched to any gene: 8. Germline CDR1 and CDR2: ENHRY and SYGVKD. CDR3 in amino acids: CATKRERDTGELFF. The CDR3 coding sequence is TGTGCCACCAAGCGGGAACGAGACACCGGGGAGCTGTTTTTT.

The V call is TRBV10-2, the J call TRBJ2-2; possible D gene TRBD2, 5 bases. V lost 6 bases and J lost 1, with 9 bases in between. Germline V CDR1 and CDR2: WSHSY, SAAADI. This CDR3 is built from 14 residues. CDR3 nucleotide sequence: TGCGCCAGCAGGGGCGGGCAGAACACCGGGGAGCTGTTTTTT. Encoded protein: CASRGGQNTGELFF.